This TCR beta chain is from a study of blood T cell repertoires in COVID-19 (dated by TCRdb to about 2020). About the full investigation: Collaborator samples came from the United States, Italy and Spain and covered acute and convalescent phases of COVID-19. The dataset comprised deeply sampled blood TCRbeta repertoires from subjects exposed to, actively infected with, or recovered from COVID-19. The repertoires were made available in a free public database intended to serve as a resource for research on the immune response to SARS-CoV-2. Samples were obtained from the ongoing ImmuneRACE study (first 160 participants) and from 1,200 or so subjects provided by 6 global collaborators. Nearly every sample came with metadata listing a de-identified subject ID, COVID-19 status, age in years and sex. HLA class I and class II types, where available, came from metadata supplied by the sample provider rather than from assay-based typing. The material from the prospective study consisted of cDNA or gDNA derived from T cells, B-cell-depleted T cells, or PBMCs.

V sheds 4 bases and J sheds 1 base, leaving 8 bases between their ends. The CDR3 runs 14 residues from the cysteine to the phenylalanine. Kept here is only the CDR3 DNA, which spans 42 bases and is read in frame from base 1. CDR1 and CDR2 were assigned from the germline V gene (reference sequence) as LNHDA and SQIVND. The immunoSEQ Assay, a bias-controlled multiplex PCR, was used to amplify TCRbeta CDR3 regions from genomic DNA. Under the source paper's analysis protocol: The number of nucleated cells in each sample was estimated from the amplification of reference gene primers within the assay. To quantify the absolute abundance of each unique TCRbeta CDR3 rearrangement, sequence reads were collapsed and filtered. For each sample, productive Simpson clonality was calculated as the square root of Simpson's diversity index across productive rearrangements. TCRdb stores this immuneACCESS table with in-frame sequences only. Part of the clones is absent; in the studies checked, under half of the shortfall reflects unresolved V genes, and no reason is known for the rest. That table furnishes V, J and clone size, whereas the DNA furnished D and trimming. The sample profile shows roughly 70,000 clones; more than 65% of them were found once. The ten top clones hold about 4.4% of the sample.

As to this clone: Its cognate antigen has yet to be identified. Base qualities are not at hand, and no much larger clone is one base apart.

Whole blood was collected in K2EDTA tubes by collaborating institutions according to the institutions' own protocols. For TCRbeta analysis, collaborators shipped samples in one of three forms: frozen whole blood, isolated PBMCs, or DNA extracted from either of those sample types. What the work shows at the level of the full study, not this receptor alone: How much clinical and demographic metadata was included differed by source and by participant, and the metadata was provided uncurated.

The V gene is TRBV19 and the J gene is TRBJ1-3; the D gene assignment is ambiguous. Material: peripheral blood. This receptor was obtained from a woman aged 60-70 years with acute or convalescent COVID-19. The bases read TGTGCCAGTAGTACTATGGTATCTGGAAACACCATATATTTT. The encoded protein is CASSTMVSGNTIYF.